The following is a T cell receptor (beta chain) sequence with its context. What it binds is unknown. This sample was taken from a study of cytomegalovirus exposure and HLA in healthy donors. Findings and limits, study-wide: The classifier reportedly diagnosed cytomegalovirus status with high specificity and sensitivity.

The ends lost 6 bases at V and 11 bases at J; junction bases unmatched: 16. The CDR3 consists of 15 residues. Germline values: CDR1 MDHEN, CDR2 SYDVKM. Produced via immunoSEQ multiplex PCR; TCRdb's table is partial and in-frame only. The sample holds around 300,000 clones, 80% to 90% seen once. These donors were members of the roughly 120-subject validation cohort, a group separate from the roughly 700-subject first cohort. The rearrangement uses TRBV28 and TRBJ2-3; 8 nucleotides align to TRBD1. The receptor was isolated from a woman aged 18 to 35 in good health and CMV-seronegative. Sequenced material: PBMCs. The CDR3 DNA sequence: TGTGCCAGCAGCCTCAGGGGGCGGGATATTGTAGGGCAGTATTTT. Its protein is CASSLRGRDIVGQYF.